This T cell receptor beta chain was observed in a study of monozygotic twins with inflammatory bowel disease. Regarding the study as a whole: Among IBD patients, TCRbeta diversity (inverse Simpson) was lower than in healthy co-twins.

Following a re-call of the 5' RACE reads, TCRdb has one entry per CDR3 protein and lacks DNA. The record lists around 97,000 distinct CDR3 sequences, of which the ten most abundant hold approximately 1.8%. Of note for this clonotype: Its antigen remains unidentified.

This sequence was found in a human donor with ulcerative colitis or Crohn's disease, or a healthy co-twin of an affected twin (not recorded which). Sequenced input: blood.

The CDR3 loop is CASTAPGLSTDTQYF. The chain employs TRBV7-9 and TRBJ2-3; TCRdb's D gene call, TRBD2, goes unchecked for lack of DNA. The germline gives CDR1 SEHNR, CDR2 FQNEAQ (reference sequence). This CDR3 has 15 amino acids.